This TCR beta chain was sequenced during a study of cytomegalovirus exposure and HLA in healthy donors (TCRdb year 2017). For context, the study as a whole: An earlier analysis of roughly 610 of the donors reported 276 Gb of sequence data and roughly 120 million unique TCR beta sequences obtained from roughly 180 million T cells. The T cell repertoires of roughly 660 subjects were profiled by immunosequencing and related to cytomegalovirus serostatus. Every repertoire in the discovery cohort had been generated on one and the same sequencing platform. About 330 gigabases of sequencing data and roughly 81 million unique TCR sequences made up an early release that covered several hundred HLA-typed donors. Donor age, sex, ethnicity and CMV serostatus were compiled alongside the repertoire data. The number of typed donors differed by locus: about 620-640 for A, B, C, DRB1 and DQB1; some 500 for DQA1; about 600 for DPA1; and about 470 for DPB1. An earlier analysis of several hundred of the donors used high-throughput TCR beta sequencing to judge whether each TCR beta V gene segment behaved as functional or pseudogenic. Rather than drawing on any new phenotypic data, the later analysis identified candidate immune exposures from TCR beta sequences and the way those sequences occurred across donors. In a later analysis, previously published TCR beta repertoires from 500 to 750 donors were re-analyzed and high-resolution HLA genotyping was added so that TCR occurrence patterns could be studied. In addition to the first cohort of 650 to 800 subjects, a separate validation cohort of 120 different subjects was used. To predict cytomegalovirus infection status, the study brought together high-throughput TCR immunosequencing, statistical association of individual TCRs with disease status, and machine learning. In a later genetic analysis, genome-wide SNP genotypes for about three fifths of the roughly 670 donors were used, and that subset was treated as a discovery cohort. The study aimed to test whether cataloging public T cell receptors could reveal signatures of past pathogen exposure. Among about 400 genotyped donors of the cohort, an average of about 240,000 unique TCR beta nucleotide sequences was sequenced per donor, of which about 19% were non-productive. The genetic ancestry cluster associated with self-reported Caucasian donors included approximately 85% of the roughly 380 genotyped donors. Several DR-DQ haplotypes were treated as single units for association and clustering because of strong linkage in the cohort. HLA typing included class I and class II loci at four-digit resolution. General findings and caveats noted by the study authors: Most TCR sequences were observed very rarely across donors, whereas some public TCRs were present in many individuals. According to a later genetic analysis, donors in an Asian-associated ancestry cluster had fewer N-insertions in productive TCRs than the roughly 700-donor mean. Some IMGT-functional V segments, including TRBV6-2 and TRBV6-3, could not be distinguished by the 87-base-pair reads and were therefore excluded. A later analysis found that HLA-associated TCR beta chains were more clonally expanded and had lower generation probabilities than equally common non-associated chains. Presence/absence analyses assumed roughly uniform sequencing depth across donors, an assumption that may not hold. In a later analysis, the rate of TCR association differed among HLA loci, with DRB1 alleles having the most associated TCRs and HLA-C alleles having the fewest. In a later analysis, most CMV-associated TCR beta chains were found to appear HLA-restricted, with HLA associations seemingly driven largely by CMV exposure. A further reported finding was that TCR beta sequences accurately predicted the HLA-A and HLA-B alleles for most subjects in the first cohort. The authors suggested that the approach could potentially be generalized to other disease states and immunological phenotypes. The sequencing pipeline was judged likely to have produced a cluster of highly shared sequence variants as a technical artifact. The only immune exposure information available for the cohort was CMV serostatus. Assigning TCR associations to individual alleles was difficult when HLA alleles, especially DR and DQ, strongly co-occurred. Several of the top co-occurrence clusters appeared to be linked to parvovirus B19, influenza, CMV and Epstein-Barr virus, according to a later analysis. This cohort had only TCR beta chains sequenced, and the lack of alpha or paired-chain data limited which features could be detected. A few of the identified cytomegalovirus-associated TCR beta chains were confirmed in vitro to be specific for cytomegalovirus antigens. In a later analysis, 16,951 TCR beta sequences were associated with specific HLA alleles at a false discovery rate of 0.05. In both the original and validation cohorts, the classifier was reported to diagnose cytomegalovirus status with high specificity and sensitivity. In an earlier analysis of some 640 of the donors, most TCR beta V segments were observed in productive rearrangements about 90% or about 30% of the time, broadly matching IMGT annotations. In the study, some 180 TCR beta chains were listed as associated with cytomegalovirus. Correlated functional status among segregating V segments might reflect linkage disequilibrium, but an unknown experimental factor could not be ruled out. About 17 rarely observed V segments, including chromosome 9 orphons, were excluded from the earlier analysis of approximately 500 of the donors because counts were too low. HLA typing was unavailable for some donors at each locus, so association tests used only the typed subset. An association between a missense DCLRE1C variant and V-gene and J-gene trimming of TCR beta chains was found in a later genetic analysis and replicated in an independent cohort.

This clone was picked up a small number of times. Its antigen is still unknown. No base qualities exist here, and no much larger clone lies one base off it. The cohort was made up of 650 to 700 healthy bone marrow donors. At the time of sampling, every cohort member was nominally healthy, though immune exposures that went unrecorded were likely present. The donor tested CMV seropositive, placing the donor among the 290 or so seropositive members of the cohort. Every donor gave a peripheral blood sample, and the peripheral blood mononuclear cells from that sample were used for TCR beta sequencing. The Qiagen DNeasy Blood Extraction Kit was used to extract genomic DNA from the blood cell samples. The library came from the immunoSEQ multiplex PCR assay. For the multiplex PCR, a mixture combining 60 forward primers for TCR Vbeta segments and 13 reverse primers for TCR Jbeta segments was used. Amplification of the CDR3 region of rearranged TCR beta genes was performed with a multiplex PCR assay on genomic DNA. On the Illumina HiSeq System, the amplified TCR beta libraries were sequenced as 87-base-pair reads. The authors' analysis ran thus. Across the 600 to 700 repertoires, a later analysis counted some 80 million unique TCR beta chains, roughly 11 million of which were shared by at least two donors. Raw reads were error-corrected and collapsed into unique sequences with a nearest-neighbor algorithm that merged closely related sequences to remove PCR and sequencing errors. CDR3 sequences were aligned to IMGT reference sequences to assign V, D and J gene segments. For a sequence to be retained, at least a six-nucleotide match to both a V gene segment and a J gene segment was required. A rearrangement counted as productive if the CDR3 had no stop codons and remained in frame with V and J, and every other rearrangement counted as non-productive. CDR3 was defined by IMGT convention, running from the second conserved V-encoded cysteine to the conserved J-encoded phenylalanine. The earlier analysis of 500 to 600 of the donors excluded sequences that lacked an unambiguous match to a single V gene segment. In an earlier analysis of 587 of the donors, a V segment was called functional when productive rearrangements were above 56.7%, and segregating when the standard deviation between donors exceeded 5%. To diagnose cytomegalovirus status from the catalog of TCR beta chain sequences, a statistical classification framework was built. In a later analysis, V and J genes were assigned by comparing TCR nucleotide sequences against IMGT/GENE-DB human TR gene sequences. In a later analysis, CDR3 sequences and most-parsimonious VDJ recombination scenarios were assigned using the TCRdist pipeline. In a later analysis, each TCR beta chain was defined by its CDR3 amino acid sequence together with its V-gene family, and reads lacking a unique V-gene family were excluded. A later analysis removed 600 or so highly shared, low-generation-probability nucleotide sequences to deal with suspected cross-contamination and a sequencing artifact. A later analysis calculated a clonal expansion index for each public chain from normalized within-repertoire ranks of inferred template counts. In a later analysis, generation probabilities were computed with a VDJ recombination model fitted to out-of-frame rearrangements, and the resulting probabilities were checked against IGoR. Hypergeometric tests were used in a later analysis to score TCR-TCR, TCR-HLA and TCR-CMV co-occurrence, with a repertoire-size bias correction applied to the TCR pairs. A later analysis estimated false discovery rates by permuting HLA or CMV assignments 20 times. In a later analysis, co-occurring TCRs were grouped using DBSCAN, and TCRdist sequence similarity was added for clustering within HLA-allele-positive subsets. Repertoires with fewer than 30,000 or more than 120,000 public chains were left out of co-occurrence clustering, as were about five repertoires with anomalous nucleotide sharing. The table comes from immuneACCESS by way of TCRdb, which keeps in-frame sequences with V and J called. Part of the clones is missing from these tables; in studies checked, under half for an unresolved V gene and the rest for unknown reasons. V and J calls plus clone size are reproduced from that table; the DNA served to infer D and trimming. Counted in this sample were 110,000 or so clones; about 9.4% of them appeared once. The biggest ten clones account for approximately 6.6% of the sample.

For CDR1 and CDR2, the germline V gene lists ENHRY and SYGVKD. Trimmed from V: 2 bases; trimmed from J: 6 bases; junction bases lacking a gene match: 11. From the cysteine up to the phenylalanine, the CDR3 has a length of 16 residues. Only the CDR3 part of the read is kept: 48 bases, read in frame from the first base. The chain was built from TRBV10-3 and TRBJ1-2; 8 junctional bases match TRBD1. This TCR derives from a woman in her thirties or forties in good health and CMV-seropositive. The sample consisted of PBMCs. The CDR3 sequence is CAISERAAGGEDGYTF. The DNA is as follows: TGTGCCATCAGTGAGAGGGCGGCAGGGGGCGAGGATGGCTACACCTTC.